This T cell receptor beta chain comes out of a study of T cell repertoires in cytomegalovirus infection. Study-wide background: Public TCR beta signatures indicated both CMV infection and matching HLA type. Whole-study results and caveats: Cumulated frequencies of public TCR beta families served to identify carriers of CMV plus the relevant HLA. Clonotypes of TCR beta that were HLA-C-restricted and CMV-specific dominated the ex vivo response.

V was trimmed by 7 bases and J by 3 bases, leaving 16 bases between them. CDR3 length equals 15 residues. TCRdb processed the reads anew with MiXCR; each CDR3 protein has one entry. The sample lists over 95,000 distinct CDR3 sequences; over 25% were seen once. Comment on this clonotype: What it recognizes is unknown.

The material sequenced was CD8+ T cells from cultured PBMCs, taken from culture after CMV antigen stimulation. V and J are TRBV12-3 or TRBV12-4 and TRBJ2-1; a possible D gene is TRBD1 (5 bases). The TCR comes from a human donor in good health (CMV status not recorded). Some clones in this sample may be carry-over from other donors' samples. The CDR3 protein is CASTLGQLIYNEQFF. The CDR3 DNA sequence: TGTGCCAGCACCTTGGGGCAGTTAATCTACAATGAGCAGTTCTTC.